The TCR beta chain described here comes from a study of neoadjuvant anti-PD-1 for oral cavity cancer. The wider study: Patients mostly received three to four biweekly nivolumab doses at 3 mg/kg before surgery.

The repertoire was sequenced with immunoSEQ multiplex PCR; TCRdb's copy has only in-frame clones and lacks some. This table holds 20,000 to 30,000 clones, roughly a quarter found once. The CDR3 runs to 14 residues. The germline V gene has CDR1 SQVTM and CDR2 ANQGSEA. After removal of 5 bases from V and 5 bases from J, the junction contained 11 bases not matched to a gene. The time point here: after neoadjuvant nivolumab, at surgical resection. Patients had HPV-negative, locally advanced oral cavity squamous cell carcinoma. The TCR originated in a person aged 35-79 years with oral cavity squamous cell carcinoma. The starting material was tumor tissue, obtained after nivolumab (anti-PD-1) treatment. The rearrangement links TRBV29-1 to TRBJ2-5; the match to TRBD1 covers 7 bases. The CDR3 spells CSVHDRENWETQYF. The CDR3, as DNA: TGCAGCGTTCACGACAGGGAGAATTGGGAGACCCAGTACTTC.